This T cell receptor (beta chain) came from a study of immune evolution from preneoplasia to lung adenocarcinoma. Method: immunoSEQ multiplex PCR; TCRdb's copy keeps in-frame clones and lacks some. The table lists around 15,000 clones, approximately 86% of them singletons. Notes on the study in general: Later-stage lesions seemingly showed higher T cell density and diversity than normal lung.

CDR3 length equals 15 residues. Germline V gene lookup returns CDR1 MDHEN and CDR2 SYDVKM. Trimming stripped 2 bases from V and 0 bases from J, with 5 bases between. On this clone itself: Its specificity is not known.

J is TRBJ2-6 and V is TRBV28, with D uncertain. The TCR comes from a person aged 70 to 85 with invasive lung adenocarcinoma. The sample comprised FFPE invasive lung adenocarcinoma tissue. DNA for the CDR3: TGTGCCAGCAGTTTACTGGCCTCTGGGGCCAACGTCCTGACTTTC. Protein sequence: CASSLLASGANVLTF.